The 10 T cell receptor beta chains below come from one sample, sequenced in a study of blood T cell repertoires in COVID-19. Only in-frame clones appear in the TCRdb table, and some are missing; sequencing was by immunoSEQ multiplex PCR. The sample contains over 100,000 clones, 88% of which appear only once. The sequenced sample consisted of peripheral blood. All receptors come from a man aged 45-60 years with acute or convalescent COVID-19.

The rearrangement links TRBV7-9 to TRBJ2-2; D is perhaps TRBD2 (6 bases). Germline CDR1 is SEHNR and CDR2 is FQNEAQ (reference sequence). The CDR3 spans 16 residues. V dropped 0 bases and J dropped 4 bases, with 12 bases sitting between them. Here the CDR3 reads CASSLAIGGFTGELFF. The DNA for the CDR3 is TGTGCCAGCAGCTTAGCAATAGGAGGGTTCACCGGGGAGCTGTTTTTT.

The CDR3 sequence: CASSEDRSGGADTQYF. In nucleotides, the CDR3 is TGTGCCAGCAGTGAAGATAGGAGCGGGGGGGCGGATACGCAGTATTTT. This rearrangement joins TRBV2 to TRBJ2-3; 10 bases agree with TRBD2. The junction had 7 bases not matched to a gene; V was cut back by 1 base and J by 6 bases. This CDR3 region has 16 residues. CDR1 and CDR2 from the germline V gene are SNHLY and FYNNEI.

V usage is TRBV27 and J usage is TRBJ1-1; a possible D gene is TRBD1 (6 bases). V dropped 5 bases and J dropped 3 bases, with 19 bases sitting between them. Per germline, CDR1 MNHEY and CDR2 SMNVEV (reference sequence). This CDR3 contains 16 residues. The CDR3 here is CASSAGGTWWDTEAFF. CDR3 sequence (DNA): TGTGCCAGCAGTGCCGGGGGGACATGGTGGGACACTGAAGCTTTCTTT.

The chain combines TRBV27 with TRBJ1-2; 10 bases agree with TRBD1. J was trimmed by 7 bases and V by 3 bases; bases with no gene match: 32. CDR3 size: 23 residues. Looked up from germline, CDR1 is MNHEY and CDR2 is SMNVEV (reference sequence). In DNA form, the CDR3 reads TGTGCCAGCAGTTTTGATCCCCCCAGACAGGGGGCGCGTCAGCCGGAGTTCTTAGCTGGCTACACCTTC. Translated, it gives CASSFDPPRQGARQPEFLAGYTF.

The chain joins TRBV19 to TRBJ2-5, with no clear D. Germline V gene data show CDR1 as LNHDA and CDR2 as SQIVND (reference sequence). V was pared by 6 bases and J by 4 bases, with 9 bases between. CDR3 length: 12 amino acids. This CDR3 is CASSVRGETQYF. CDR3 nucleotides: TGTGCCAGTAGCGTTAGAGGAGAGACCCAGTACTTC.

The chain employs TRBV5-1 and TRBJ1-2, with 11 bases lining up with TRBD1. CDR3 length: 15 residues. V lost 4 bases and J lost 3; bases outside the gene matches: 5. CDR1 and CDR2 (germline): SGHRS, YFSETQ. CDR3 sequence reads: CASSRTGGEDYGYTF. The CDR3 DNA reads TGCGCCAGCAGCAGGACAGGGGGCGAGGACTATGGCTACACCTTC.

This chain joins TRBV14 and TRBJ1-5; D is undetermined. This CDR3 is 13 amino acids long. Germline CDR1 SGHDN, CDR2 FVKESK. V shed 0 bases and J shed 7 bases, with 7 bases lying between them. DNA of the CDR3: TGTGCCAGCAGCCAAGATCTTCGGCAGCCCCAGCATTTT. Translating it yields CASSQDLRQPQHF.

V gene TRBV7-8 combines with J gene TRBJ1-1; tentative D call: TRBD1 (5 bases). V was cut by 5 bases and J by 2 bases, with 18 bases left in between. The CDR3 is made up of 16 amino acids. CDR1 SGHVS and CDR2 FQNEAQ come from the germline V gene. The CDR3: CASSAVGGAVNTEAFF. The CDR3 region has the DNA TGTGCCAGCAGCGCGGTCGGAGGGGCAGTAAACACTGAAGCTTTCTTT.

The chain uses TRBV5-1 and TRBJ2-7, with 7 bases that match TRBD1. The germline CDR1 and CDR2 sequences are SGHRS and YFSETQ. V gave up 1 base and J gave up 5 bases; unmatched junction bases: 6. The CDR3 has 14 residues. CDR3 residues: CASSLLTGSNEQYF. The CDR3, as DNA: TGCGCCAGCAGCTTGTTGACAGGGAGCAACGAGCAGTACTTC.

The CDR3: CASSLLPRTGELFF. Written as DNA, the CDR3 is TGTGCCAGCAGCCTTCTGCCGCGCACCGGGGAGCTGTTTTTT. This chain uses TRBV7-2 with TRBJ2-2; D not resolved. Trimming removed 5 bases from V and 4 bases from J, with 11 bases in between. Germline assignment: CDR1 SGHTA and CDR2 FQGNSA. This CDR3 region has 14 residues.